The T cell receptor beta chain under discussion was sequenced for a study of blood T cell repertoires in COVID-19. Between the trimmed V and J ends, which lost 5 bases and 2 bases, there was a span of 10 bases. The germline CDR1 and CDR2 sequences are SGHTA and FQGTGA. The CDR3 length is 14 residues. Clones were sequenced by immunoSEQ multiplex PCR, and TCRdb holds only the in-frame ones, with some missing. The table includes about 150,000 clones, 65% to 85% detected once. Sequenced input: peripheral blood. This sequence was found in a man aged 45-60 years with active or convalescent COVID-19. The chain combines TRBV7-3 with TRBJ2-1, with D perhaps matching TRBD2 (6 bases). The CDR3 loop is CASSLRGAYNEQFF. The CDR3 coding sequence is TGTGCCAGCAGCCTCCGCGGGGCCTACAATGAGCAGTTCTTC.